A selection of T cell receptor beta chains follows, all from one sample in a study of PD-1 blockade in mismatch repair-deficient tumors. Sequencing used immunoSEQ multiplex PCR; TCRdb keeps in-frame clones, though not all of them. The top ten hold 12% of the sample, which has under 150,000 clones, 88% seen once. The source was peripheral blood, collected 70 to 72 weeks after starting pembrolizumab. The receptors here all came from an adult with mismatch repair-deficient cancer. The CDR3 runs from the conserved cysteine through the conserved F or W. The order of the fields is J gene, V gene, clone size, D gene, CDR3 DNA, CDR3 protein. A D gene is named only where the DNA matches it firmly. The listing skips clone size in some rows; elsewhere it reads once, few, many or a size class.

J: TRBJ2-1
V: TRBV6-5
size: once
D: .
DNA: TGTGCCAGCAGTCGTAATTCCTACAATGAGCAGTTCTTC
CDR3: CASSRNSYNEQFF

J: TRBJ2-7
V: TRBV6-6
size: .
D: .
DNA: TGTGCCAGCAGTTACTCGATTGCAGGAACCTACGAGCAGTACTTC
CDR3: CASSYSIAGTYEQYF

J: TRBJ2-1
V: TRBV4-2
size: once
D: TRBD1
DNA: TGTGCCAGCAGCCGCACAGGGGGCGCCCCTGACAATGAGCAGTTCTTC
CDR3: CASSRTGGAPDNEQFF

J: TRBJ1-2
V: TRBV27
size: few
D: .
DNA: TGTGCCAGCAGTTATCGGCAGAACTATGGCTACACCTTC
CDR3: CASSYRQNYGYTF

J: TRBJ1-2
V: TRBV19
size: .
D: .
DNA: TGTGCCAGTAGTGATCGGGGGGAGAAGGCCTATGGCTACACCTTC
CDR3: CASSDRGEKAYGYTF

J: TRBJ2-7
V: TRBV19
size: .
D: TRBD1
DNA: TGTGCCAGTTCGAGACAGGGGGAGGTTGGTTACGAGCAGTACTTC
CDR3: CASSRQGEVGYEQYF

J: TRBJ2-7
V: TRBV13
size: .
D: TRBD1
DNA: TGTGCCAGCAGCTTATCCCGACAGGGCTACTACGAGCAGTACTTC
CDR3: CASSLSRQGYYEQYF

J: TRBJ1-1
V: TRBV5-6
size: few
D: TRBD1
DNA: TGTGCCAGCAGCTTGGACAGGGGGACAGGAACTGAAGCTTTCTTT
CDR3: CASSLDRGTGTEAFF

J: TRBJ2-2
V: TRBV28
size: .
D: .
DNA: TGTGCCAGCGGCTTGGGCGGCGACACCGGGGAGCTGTTTTTT
CDR3: CASGLGGDTGELFF

J: TRBJ2-7
V: TRBV2
size: .
D: .
DNA: TGTGCCAGCAGTGCCTTGGCCGGTAGGTTCTACGAGCAGTACTTC
CDR3: CASSALAGRFYEQYF

J: TRBJ2-5
V: TRBV19
size: .
D: .
DNA: TGTGCCAGTAGTATTGACCTCTCCTACCAAGAGACCCAGTACTTC
CDR3: CASSIDLSYQETQYF

J: TRBJ2-7
V: TRBV7-9
size: .
D: .
DNA: TGTGCCAGCAGCCTCGATTACGAGCAGTACTTC
CDR3: CASSLDYEQYF

J: TRBJ1-4
V: TRBV5-4
size: .
D: .
DNA: TGTGCCAGCAGCTTGGTATTGGGGGAGGCTAACCCCGCGGCTAATGAAAAACTGTTTTTT
CDR3: CASSLVLGEANPAANEKLFF

J: TRBJ1-4
V: TRBV25-1
size: .
D: .
DNA: TGTGCCAGCAGTGAAGTGTACCCTAATGAAAAACTGTTTTTT
CDR3: CASSEVYPNEKLFF

J: TRBJ2-1
V: TRBV11-2
size: .
D: .
DNA: TGTGCCAGCAGCCACGGACACAATGAGCAGTTCTTC
CDR3: CASSHGHNEQFF

J: TRBJ2-1
V: TRBV4-1
size: .
D: TRBD2
DNA: TGCGCCAGCAGCCAACCCTACAGCGGGAAATTGTCCTACAATGAGCAGTTCTTC
CDR3: CASSQPYSGKLSYNEQFF

J: TRBJ2-2
V: TRBV6-6
size: .
D: TRBD2
DNA: TGTGCCAGCAGTTCTAGCGGGATATCCGGGGAGCTGTTTTTT
CDR3: CASSSSGISGELFF

J: TRBJ2-1
V: TRBV7-9
size: once
D: .
DNA: TGTGCCAGCAGCTTAGCTCGGGGACGTAATGAGCAGTTCTTC
CDR3: CASSLARGRNEQFF

J: TRBJ2-2
V: TRBV5-1
size: .
D: .
DNA: TGCGCCAGCAGCCCGGGACACCAAACGACCGGGGAGCTGTTTTTT
CDR3: CASSPGHQTTGELFF

J: TRBJ1-5
V: TRBV4-1
size: .
D: .
DNA: TGCGCCAGCAGCCAAGATAAACAGTTCAGTCAGCCCCAGCATTTT
CDR3: CASSQDKQFSQPQHF

J: TRBJ2-5
V: TRBV28
size: .
D: TRBD1
DNA: TGTGCCAGCAGTTCTCATTTACAGGGGCAAGAGACCCAGTACTTC
CDR3: CASSSHLQGQETQYF

J: TRBJ2-7
V: TRBV4-3
size: .
D: TRBD2
DNA: TGCGCCAGCAGCCAAGGTCTAGCGGGCGGCAGAGGTTCCTACGAGCAGTACTTC
CDR3: CASSQGLAGGRGSYEQYF

J: TRBJ2-7
V: TRBV5-1
size: .
D: TRBD2
DNA: TGCGCCAGCAGCTCGGGACTAGCGGGAGGGCCCGAGCAGTACTTC
CDR3: CASSSGLAGGPEQYF

J: TRBJ2-3
V: TRBV6-1
size: .
D: TRBD1
DNA: TGTGCCAGCAGTGAACAGACAGGGGGCACAGATACGCAGTATTTT
CDR3: CASSEQTGGTDTQYF

J: TRBJ1-5
V: TRBV27
size: .
D: TRBD1
DNA: TGTGCCAGCAGTTCACAGGGGGGCACTCAGCCCCAGCATTTT
CDR3: CASSSQGGTQPQHF

J: TRBJ2-1
V: TRBV15
size: .
D: .
DNA: TGTGCCACCAGCAGAGTTGCGGGCCGTCAAAACAATGAGCAGTTCTTC
CDR3: CATSRVAGRQNNEQFF

J: TRBJ1-5
V: TRBV28
size: few
D: .
DNA: TGTGCCAGCAGAGCAGGGCTAGGGCAGCCCCAGCATTTT
CDR3: CASRAGLGQPQHF

J: TRBJ2-7
V: TRBV5-5
size: .
D: .
DNA: TGTGCCAGCAGCTTAGGGGCAGGTATGACCTACGAGCAGTACTTC
CDR3: CASSLGAGMTYEQYF

J: TRBJ2-1
V: TRBV19
size: .
D: TRBD2
DNA: TGTGCCAGTGCTCCGACTAGCGGGAGGGGGTCGGCCTACAATGAGCAGTTCTTC
CDR3: CASAPTSGRGSAYNEQFF

J: TRBJ1-5
V: TRBV30
size: .
D: TRBD1
DNA: TGTGCCTGGAGCCGACAGGGGGATCAGCCCCAGCATTTT
CDR3: CAWSRQGDQPQHF

J: TRBJ2-7
V: TRBV10-2
size: .
D: TRBD1
DNA: TGCGCCAGCAGTGAGTCGCTTCTTATCGGGACAGGGGTGGTCTACGAGCAGTACTTC
CDR3: CASSESLLIGTGVVYEQYF

J: TRBJ2-2
V: TRBV30
size: few
D: .
DNA: TGTGCCTGGGTGGGAAAGAACACCGGGGAGCTGTTTTTT
CDR3: CAWVGKNTGELFF

J: TRBJ1-2
V: TRBV7-9
size: .
D: .
DNA: TGTGCCAGCAGCCACCAAGTCCATTATGGCTACACCTTC
CDR3: CASSHQVHYGYTF

J: TRBJ1-5
V: TRBV28
size: .
D: TRBD1
DNA: TGTGCCAGCGAGTTAACAGGGGACAATCAGCCCCAGCATTTT
CDR3: CASELTGDNQPQHF

J: TRBJ2-5
V: TRBV5-4
size: once
D: TRBD2
DNA: TGTGCCAGCGCGGGAGGGCCGGGAGAGACCCAGTACTTC
CDR3: CASAGGPGETQYF

J: TRBJ2-2
V: TRBV5-4
size: .
D: .
DNA: TGTGCCAGCAGCCCCCTCGAGGCGAACACCGGGGAGCTGTTTTTT
CDR3: CASSPLEANTGELFF

J: TRBJ2-7
V: TRBV19
size: .
D: .
DNA: TGTGCCAGTACGCCAGGGAGTTCGTCCTACGAGCAGTACTTC
CDR3: CASTPGSSSYEQYF

J: TRBJ2-1
V: TRBV4-1
size: .
D: TRBD2
DNA: TGCGCCAGCAGCCAGGATAGCGGGAGTTACAATGAGCAGTTCTTC
CDR3: CASSQDSGSYNEQFF

J: TRBJ1-5
V: TRBV19
size: .
D: .
DNA: TGTGCCAGTAGTACCCATCAGGGTGGCAATCAGCCCCAGCATTTT
CDR3: CASSTHQGGNQPQHF

J: TRBJ2-7
V: TRBV5-6
size: once
D: TRBD1
DNA: TGTGCCAGCAGCTTCATGGGATGGACAGGGGGCTCCTACGAGCAGTACTTC
CDR3: CASSFMGWTGGSYEQYF

J: TRBJ1-1
V: TRBV4-1
size: .
D: .
DNA: TGCGCCAGCAGCCAAGCCGCGGGCGGGGGGCTCACTGAAGCTTTCTTT
CDR3: CASSQAAGGGLTEAFF

J: TRBJ1-1
V: TRBV6-1
size: .
D: .
DNA: TGTGCCAGCAGCGTTCAGGGACTTAAGGGGGCTTTCTTT
CDR3: CASSVQGLKGAFF

J: TRBJ2-7
V: TRBV29-1
size: .
D: TRBD1
DNA: TGCAGCGTCCGGACAGGGGACTACGAGCAGTACTTC
CDR3: CSVRTGDYEQYF

J: TRBJ2-7
V: TRBV25-1
size: .
D: TRBD2
DNA: TGTGCCAGCAGTGTCGGACTAGCGGGAGGTGGCGAGCAGTACTTC
CDR3: CASSVGLAGGGEQYF

J: TRBJ2-7
V: TRBV19
size: .
D: TRBD2
DNA: TGTGCCAGTAGTTTCCTAGCGGGAGGGTACGAGCAGTACTTC
CDR3: CASSFLAGGYEQYF

J: TRBJ2-1
V: TRBV27
size: .
D: TRBD2
DNA: TGTGCCAGCAGTTTAGCGGGAGAGCACAATGAGCAGTTCTTC
CDR3: CASSLAGEHNEQFF